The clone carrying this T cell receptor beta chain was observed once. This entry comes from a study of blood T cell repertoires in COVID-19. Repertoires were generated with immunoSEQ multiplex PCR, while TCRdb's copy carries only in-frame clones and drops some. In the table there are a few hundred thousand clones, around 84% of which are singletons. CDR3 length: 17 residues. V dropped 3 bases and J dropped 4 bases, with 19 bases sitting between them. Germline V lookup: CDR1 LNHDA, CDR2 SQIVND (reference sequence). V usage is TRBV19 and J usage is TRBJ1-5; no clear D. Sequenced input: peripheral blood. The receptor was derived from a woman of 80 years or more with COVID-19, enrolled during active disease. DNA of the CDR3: TGTGCCAGTAGTATGAAGATTACTAGCGAGTTGAATCAGCCCCAGCATTTT. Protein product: CASSMKITSELNQPQHF.